This is a list of T cell receptor beta chains from one sample in a study of sequential checkpoint blockade in melanoma. Clones were read by immunoSEQ multiplex PCR, and TCRdb kept only the in-frame ones, dropping some. The table includes approximately 17,000 clones, approximately 80% detected once. The sample in question was CD8+ T cells sorted from blood (inferred from file names), obtained from a patient given nivolumab and ipilimumab in sequence. Receptors were obtained from a human donor with melanoma. The CDR3 runs from the conserved cysteine through the conserved F or W. The D gene is left open where the match is weak. Clone size is stated in some rows and not others, as once, few, many or a class when expanded.

clone_size d_call j_call v_call cdr3_aa cdr3_nt
NA NA TRBJ2-7 TRBV6-1 CATRQGGSYEQYF TGTGCCACCAGGCAGGGAGGATCCTACGAGCAGTACTTC
NA TRBD1 TRBJ1-5 TRBV28 CASSPGQDSNQPQHF TGTGCCAGCAGTCCGGGACAGGACTCCAATCAGCCCCAGCATTTT
NA NA TRBJ2-7 TRBV19 CASSSPGYEQYF TGTGCCAGTAGTTCCCCAGGCTACGAGCAGTACTTC
NA NA TRBJ2-3 TRBV7-9 CASSLELTDTQYF TGTGCCAGCAGCTTAGAACTCACAGATACGCAGTATTTT
once NA TRBJ1-1 TRBV7-8 CASSFGPGYMNTEAFF TGTGCCAGCAGCTTTGGTCCAGGATACATGAACACTGAAGCTTTCTTT
once NA TRBJ1-5 TRBV5-5 CASSYTGKGIQPQHF TGTGCCAGCAGCTACACAGGGAAAGGAATTCAGCCCCAGCATTTT
NA TRBD1 TRBJ1-4 TRBV7-8 CASRIGTASNEKLFF TGTGCCAGCAGAATTGGGACAGCGTCAAATGAAAAACTGTTTTTT
NA NA TRBJ1-2 TRBV7-9 CASSLDQYGYTF TGTGCCAGCAGCCTAGACCAGTATGGCTACACCTTC
NA TRBD1 TRBJ1-5 TRBV7-9 CASSLGQVDSNQPQHF TGTGCCAGCAGCCTGGGACAGGTAGATAGCAATCAGCCCCAGCATTTT
once TRBD2 TRBJ2-7 TRBV6-1 CASSEETSGSYEQYF TGTGCCAGCAGTGAAGAGACTAGCGGGAGCTACGAGCAGTACTTC
NA NA TRBJ1-5 TRBV19 CASRNGGGINQPQHF TGTGCCAGTAGAAACGGGGGGGGAATCAATCAGCCCCAGCATTTT
NA NA TRBJ1-1 TRBV30 CAWSVGGEPEAFF TGTGCCTGGAGTGTTGGGGGGGAACCTGAAGCTTTCTTT
NA TRBD1 TRBJ2-7 TRBV4-1 CASSHRQGIYEQYF TGCGCCAGCAGCCACAGACAGGGGATCTACGAGCAGTACTTC
NA NA TRBJ2-7 TRBV4-1 CASSPVASGPYEQYF TGCGCCAGCAGCCCCGTTGCCAGCGGACCCTACGAGCAGTACTTC
NA TRBD1 TRBJ2-7 TRBV2 CASSRGQGASYEQYF TGTGCCAGCAGTCGGGGACAGGGGGCTTCCTACGAGCAGTACTTC
NA TRBD1 TRBJ2-7 TRBV5-4 CASSNPDRGYTYEQYF TGTGCCAGCAGCAACCCGGACAGGGGTTATACCTACGAGCAGTACTTC
NA TRBD1 TRBJ1-2 TRBV27 CASSLFYRGDYGYTF TGTGCCAGCAGTTTATTTTACAGGGGAGACTATGGCTACACCTTC
NA TRBD1 TRBJ1-1 TRBV4-3 CASSQGPGQGSNTEAFF TGCGCCAGCAGCCAAGGGCCCGGACAGGGTTCGAACACTGAAGCTTTCTTT
NA NA TRBJ1-2 TRBV14 CASSQDQGWSGYTF TGTGCCAGCAGCCAAGACCAGGGGTGGAGTGGCTACACCTTC
once TRBD2 TRBJ2-1 TRBV15 CATSGGGYNEQFF TGTGCCACCAGCGGGGGGGGGTACAATGAGCAGTTCTTC
NA NA TRBJ2-7 TRBV5-6 CASSSTENEQYF TGTGCCAGCAGCTCGACAGAGAACGAGCAGTACTTC
NA TRBD2 TRBJ2-7 TRBV9 CASSQDGLAGGSYEQYF TGTGCCAGCAGTCAGGATGGACTAGCGGGGGGCTCCTACGAGCAGTACTTC
NA NA TRBJ2-5 TRBV7-2 CASSPPGHFPGKYF TGTGCCAGCAGCCCTCCGGGACACTTCCCAGGGAAGTACTTC
large NA TRBJ2-7 TRBV5-4 CASSKGSGYYEQYF TGTGCCAGCAGCAAGGGGTCAGGTTACTACGAGCAGTACTTC
NA NA TRBJ2-7 TRBV6-5 CASSITVDYEQYF TGTGCCAGCAGTATCACAGTAGACTACGAGCAGTACTTC
once TRBD1 TRBJ1-1 TRBV7-9 CASSSWTGMNTEAFF TGTGCCAGCAGCTCATGGACAGGAATGAACACTGAAGCTTTCTTT
few NA TRBJ1-6 TRBV12-2 CASRDVGADPSNSPLHF TGTGCAAGTCGCGACGTAGGAGCCGACCCTTCAAATTCACCCCTCCACTTT
NA NA TRBJ2-7 TRBV6-5 CASSYEESYEQYF TGTGCCAGCAGTTACGAGGAGTCTTACGAGCAGTACTTC
NA NA TRBJ1-1 TRBV19 CASSGPGSMNTEAFF TGTGCCAGTAGTGGGCCGGGGAGCATGAACACTGAAGCTTTCTTT
NA NA TRBJ2-7 TRBV13 CASSLAGTGRSEQYF TGTGCCAGCAGCTTAGCGGGGACTGGAAGAAGTGAGCAGTACTTC
NA TRBD2 TRBJ2-7 TRBV7-9 CASSSPTSGGYEQYF TGTGCCAGCAGCTCTCCGACTAGCGGGGGGTACGAGCAGTACTTC
NA TRBD2 TRBJ2-7 TRBV7-9 CASSVGGAYEQYF TGTGCCAGCTCGGTGGGGGGGGCCTACGAGCAGTACTTC
NA NA TRBJ2-3 TRBV9 CASSDLRVGTDTQYF TGTGCCAGCAGCGACCTCAGGGTAGGCACAGATACGCAGTATTTT
once TRBD1 TRBJ1-2 TRBV4-1 CASSPSTGGGLPYGYTF TGCGCCAGCAGCCCCTCGACAGGGGGCGGACTCCCCTATGGCTACACCTTC
NA TRBD2 TRBJ2-7 TRBV7-2 CASSLDRTSGYEQYF TGTGCCAGCAGCTTAGACCGTACTAGCGGCTACGAGCAGTACTTC
NA NA TRBJ1-2 TRBV19 CASSPWTVANYGYTF TGTGCCAGTAGTCCCTGGACAGTAGCTAACTATGGCTACACCTTC
NA TRBD1 TRBJ2-7 TRBV27 CASRTGTEYEQYF TGTGCCAGCAGAACCGGGACAGAATACGAGCAGTACTTC
NA NA TRBJ1-2 TRBV5-1 CASSLDPLTSGPGYTF TGCGCCAGCAGCTTGGATCCTCTCACCTCAGGTCCTGGCTACACCTTC
NA NA TRBJ2-7 TRBV9 CASSVDPGPYEQYF TGTGCCAGCAGCGTAGATCCAGGGCCCTACGAGCAGTACTTC
once NA TRBJ1-4 TRBV4-2 CASSQGREREATNEKLFF TGTGCCAGCAGCCAAGGCCGGGAAAGAGAGGCAACTAATGAAAAACTGTTTTTT
few TRBD1 TRBJ1-2 TRBV7-2 CASSLGPPGQGNYGYTF TGTGCCAGCAGCTTAGGGCCGCCGGGACAGGGAAACTATGGCTACACCTTC
medium-sized TRBD1 TRBJ2-7 TRBV27 CASSSTPDRLSYEQYF TGTGCCAGCAGTTCGACTCCGGACAGGCTCTCCTACGAGCAGTACTTC
NA TRBD2 TRBJ2-7 TRBV19 CASSVAGGPVHEQYF TGTGCCAGTAGTGTAGCGGGAGGGCCGGTCCACGAGCAGTACTTC
NA TRBD1 TRBJ1-1 TRBV7-9 CASSLGPGQGGQAEAFF TGTGCCAGCAGCTTAGGCCCAGGACAGGGAGGGCAGGCTGAAGCTTTCTTT
NA NA TRBJ2-7 TRBV7-9 CASSLSENLSEQYF TGTGCCAGCAGCTTGAGTGAGAACTTAAGCGAGCAGTACTTC